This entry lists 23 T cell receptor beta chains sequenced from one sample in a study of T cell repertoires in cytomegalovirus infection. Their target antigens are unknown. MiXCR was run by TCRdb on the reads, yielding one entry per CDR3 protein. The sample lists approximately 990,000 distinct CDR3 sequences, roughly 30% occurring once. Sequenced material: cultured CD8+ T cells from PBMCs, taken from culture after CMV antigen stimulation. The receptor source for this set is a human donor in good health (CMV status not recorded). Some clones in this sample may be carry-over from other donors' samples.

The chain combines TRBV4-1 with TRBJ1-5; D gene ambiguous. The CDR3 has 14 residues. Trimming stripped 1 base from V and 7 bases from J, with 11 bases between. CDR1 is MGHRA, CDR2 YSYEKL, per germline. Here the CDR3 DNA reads TGCGCCAGCAGCCAAGTGGGTGGCGCCCAGCCCCAGCATTTT. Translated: CASSQVGGAQPQHF.

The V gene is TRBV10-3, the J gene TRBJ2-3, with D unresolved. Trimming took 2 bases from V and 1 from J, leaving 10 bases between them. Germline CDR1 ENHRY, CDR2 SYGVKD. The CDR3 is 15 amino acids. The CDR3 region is CAISEAPGRTDTQYF. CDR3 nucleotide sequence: TGTGCCATCAGTGAGGCCCCTGGGCGCACAGATACGCAGTATTTT.

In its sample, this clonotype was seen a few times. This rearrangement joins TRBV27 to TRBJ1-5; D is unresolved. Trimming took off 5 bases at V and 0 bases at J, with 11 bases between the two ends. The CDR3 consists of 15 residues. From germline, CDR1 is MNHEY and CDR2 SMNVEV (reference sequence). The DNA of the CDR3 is TGTGCCAGCAGTCCCCGGGATTATAGCAATCAGCCCCAGCATTTT. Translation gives CASSPRDYSNQPQHF.

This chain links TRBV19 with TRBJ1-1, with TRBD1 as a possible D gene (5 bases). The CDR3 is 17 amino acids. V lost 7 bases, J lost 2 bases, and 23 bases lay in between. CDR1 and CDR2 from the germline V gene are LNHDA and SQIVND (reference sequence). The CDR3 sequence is CASNLLSQGVGNTEAFF. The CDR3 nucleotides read TGTGCCAGTAATCTTCTCTCTCAAGGGGTGGGAAACACTGAAGCTTTCTTT. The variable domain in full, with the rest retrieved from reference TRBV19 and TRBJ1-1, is DGGITQSPKYLFRKEGQNVTLSCEQNLNHDAMYWYRQDPGQGLRLIYYSQIVNDFQKGDIAEGYSVSREKKESFPLTVTSAQKNPTAFYLCASNLLSQGVGNTEAFFGQGTRLTVV.

CDR3 loop: CASSPWTGGGHEQYV. In nucleotides, the CDR3 is TGTGCCAGCAGCCCATGGACAGGGGGCGGACACGAGCAGTACGTC. V usage is TRBV11-2 and J usage is TRBJ2-7; 11 bases line up with TRBD1. Trimming cost V 5 bases and J 5 bases; bases outside gene matches: 8. The CDR3 spans 15 residues. The germline V gene encodes CDR1 SGHAT and CDR2 FQNNGV.

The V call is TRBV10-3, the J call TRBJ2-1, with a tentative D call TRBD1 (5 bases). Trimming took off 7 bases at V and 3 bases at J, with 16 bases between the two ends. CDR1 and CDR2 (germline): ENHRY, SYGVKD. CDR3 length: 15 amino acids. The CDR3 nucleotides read TGTGCCATCACAATCGGACACCCAAACTACAATGAGCAGTTCTTC. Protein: CAITIGHPNYNEQFF.

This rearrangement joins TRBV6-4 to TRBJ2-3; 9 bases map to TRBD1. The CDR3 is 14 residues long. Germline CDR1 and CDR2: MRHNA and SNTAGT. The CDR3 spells CVTGTGRTLDTQYF. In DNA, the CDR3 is TGTGTCACCGGGACAGGGAGGACCTTGGATACGCAGTATTTT.

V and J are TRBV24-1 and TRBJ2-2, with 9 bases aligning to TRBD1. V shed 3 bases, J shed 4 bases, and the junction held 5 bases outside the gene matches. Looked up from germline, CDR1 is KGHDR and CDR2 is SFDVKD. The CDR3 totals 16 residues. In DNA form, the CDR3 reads TGTGCCACCAGTGATCCGGGACAGGGCCTCACCGGGGAGCTGTTTTTT. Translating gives CATSDPGQGLTGELFF.

DNA for the CDR3: TGCAGTGCCAGACAGGCTCGGGTCGGGGAGCTGTTTTTT. Translating gives CSARQARVGELFF. The gene calls are TRBV20-1 and TRBJ2-2; D might be TRBD1 (6 bases). This CDR3 has 13 residues. Trimming took 6 bases from V and 7 from J, leaving 15 bases between them. Germline CDR1 reads DFQATT; CDR2 reads SNEGSKA (reference sequence).

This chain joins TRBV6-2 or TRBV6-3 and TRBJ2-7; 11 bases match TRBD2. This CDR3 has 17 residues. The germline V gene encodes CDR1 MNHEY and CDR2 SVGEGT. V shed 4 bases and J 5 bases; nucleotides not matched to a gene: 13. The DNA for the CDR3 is TGTGCCAGCAGTTTGGTGACTAGCGGGGTTCGTTCAAACGAGCAGTACGTC. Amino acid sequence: CASSLVTSGVRSNEQYV.

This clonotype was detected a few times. CDR3: CASSGTSQFGTDTQYF. In DNA form, the CDR3 reads TGTGCCAGCAGCGGGACTAGCCAGTTCGGCACAGATACGCAGTATTTT. This chain links TRBV7-9 with TRBJ2-3; 9 bases align to TRBD2. Germline assignment: CDR1 SEHNR and CDR2 FQNEAQ (reference sequence). The CDR3 runs to 16 residues. The junction had 7 bases not matched to a gene; V was cut back by 5 bases and J by 1 base.

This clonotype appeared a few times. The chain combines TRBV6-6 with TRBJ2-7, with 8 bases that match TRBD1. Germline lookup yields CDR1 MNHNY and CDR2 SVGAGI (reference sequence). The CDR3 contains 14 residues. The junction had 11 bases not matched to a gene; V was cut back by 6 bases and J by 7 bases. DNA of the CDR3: TGTGCCAGCAGCCAAACCTCCGACAGGGGAGAGCAGTACGTC. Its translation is CASSQTSDRGEQYV.

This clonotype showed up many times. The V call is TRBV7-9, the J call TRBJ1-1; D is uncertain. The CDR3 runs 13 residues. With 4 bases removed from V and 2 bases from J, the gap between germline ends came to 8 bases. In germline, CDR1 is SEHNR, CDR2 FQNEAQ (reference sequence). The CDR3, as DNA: TGTGCCAGCAGCTCCCCGGAAAACACTGAAGCTTTCTTT. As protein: CASSSPENTEAFF. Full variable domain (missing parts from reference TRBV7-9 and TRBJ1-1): DTGVSQNPRHKITKRGQNVTFRCDPISEHNRLYWYRQTLGQGPEFLTYFQNEAQLEKSRLLSDRFSAERPKGSFSTLEIQRTEQGDSAMYLCASSSPENTEAFFGQGTRLTVV.

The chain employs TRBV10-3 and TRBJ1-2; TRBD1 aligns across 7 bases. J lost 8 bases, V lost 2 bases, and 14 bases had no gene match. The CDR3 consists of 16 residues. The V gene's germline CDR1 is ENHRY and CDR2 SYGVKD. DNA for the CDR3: TGTGCCATCAGTGAGCCCGCGGACAGGCCTACAGGAGGCTACACCTTC. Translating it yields CAISEPADRPTGGYTF.

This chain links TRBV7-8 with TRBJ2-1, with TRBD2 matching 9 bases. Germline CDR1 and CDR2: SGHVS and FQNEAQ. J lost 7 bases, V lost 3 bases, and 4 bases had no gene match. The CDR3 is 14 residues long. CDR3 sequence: CASSLGTSMNEQFF. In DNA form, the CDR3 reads TGTGCCAGCAGCTTGGGGACTAGCATGAATGAGCAGTTCTTC.

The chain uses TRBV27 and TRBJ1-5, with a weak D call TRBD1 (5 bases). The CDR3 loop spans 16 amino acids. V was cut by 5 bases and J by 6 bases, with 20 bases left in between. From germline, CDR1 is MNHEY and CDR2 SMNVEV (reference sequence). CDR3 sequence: CASSERGTSVAQPQHF. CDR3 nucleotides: TGTGCCAGCAGTGAGCGGGGCACCTCTGTCGCTCAGCCCCAGCATTTT.

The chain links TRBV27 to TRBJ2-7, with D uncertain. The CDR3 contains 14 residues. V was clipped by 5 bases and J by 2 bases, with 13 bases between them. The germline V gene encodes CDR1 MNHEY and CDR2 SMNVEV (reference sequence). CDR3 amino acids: CASSPARRTYEQYF. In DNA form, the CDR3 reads TGTGCCAGCAGTCCGGCCAGGCGAACCTACGAGCAGTACTTC.

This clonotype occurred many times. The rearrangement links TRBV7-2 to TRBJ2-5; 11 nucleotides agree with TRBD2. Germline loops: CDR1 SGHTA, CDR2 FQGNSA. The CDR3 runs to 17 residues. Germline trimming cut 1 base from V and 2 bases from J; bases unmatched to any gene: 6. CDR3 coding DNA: TGTGCCAGCAGCTTAGATTCACTAGCGGGGGATCAAGAGACCCAGTACTTC. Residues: CASSLDSLAGDQETQYF.

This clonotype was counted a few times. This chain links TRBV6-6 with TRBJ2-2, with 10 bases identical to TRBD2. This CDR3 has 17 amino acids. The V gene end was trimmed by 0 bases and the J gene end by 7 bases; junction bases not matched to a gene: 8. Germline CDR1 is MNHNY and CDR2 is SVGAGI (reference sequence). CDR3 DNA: TGTGCCAGCAGTTACTCGAAAAGCGGGGGGGCAGTCGGGGAGCTGTTTTTT. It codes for CASSYSKSGGAVGELFF.

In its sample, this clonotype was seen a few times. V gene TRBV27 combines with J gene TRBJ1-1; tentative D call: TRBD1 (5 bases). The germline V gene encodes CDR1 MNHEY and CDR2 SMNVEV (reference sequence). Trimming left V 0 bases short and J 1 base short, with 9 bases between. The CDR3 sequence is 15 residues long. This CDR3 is CASSLSGEANTEAFF. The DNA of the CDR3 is TGTGCCAGCAGTTTATCAGGGGAAGCGAACACTGAAGCTTTCTTT.

The CDR3 spells CASSYSPGGPSNEQFF. CDR3 coding DNA: TGTGCCAGCAGTTACTCCCCGGGGGGGCCTAGTAATGAGCAGTTCTTC. The rearrangement links TRBV6-6 to TRBJ2-1, with 8 bases that match TRBD2. Looked up from germline, CDR1 is MNHNY and CDR2 is SVGAGI (reference sequence). The length of the CDR3 is 16 residues. V dropped 0 bases and J dropped 7; count of bases not matched to a gene: 8.

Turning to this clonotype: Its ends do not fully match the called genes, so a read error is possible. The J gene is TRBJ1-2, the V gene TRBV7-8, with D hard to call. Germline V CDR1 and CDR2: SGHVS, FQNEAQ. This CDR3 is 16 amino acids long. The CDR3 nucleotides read TGTGCCAGCAGCTTGGCCAACGGCTATTTTAACTATGGCGACACCTTC. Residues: CASSLANGYFNYGDTF.

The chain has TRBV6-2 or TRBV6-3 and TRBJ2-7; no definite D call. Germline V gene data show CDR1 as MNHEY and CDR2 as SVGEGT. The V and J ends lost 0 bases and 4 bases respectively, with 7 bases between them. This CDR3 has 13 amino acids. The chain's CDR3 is CASSYSLKYEQYV. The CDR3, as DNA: TGTGCCAGCAGTTACTCCCTAAAATACGAGCAGTACGTC.